The clone carrying this TCR beta chain was seen only a few times. The data belong to a study of identical twins. CDR3 length equals 11 residues. Germline loops: CDR1 SQVTM, CDR2 ANQGSEA. V lost 1 base and J 8 bases, leaving 8 bases between the germline ends. TCRdb redid the calling of the 5' RACE reads with MiXCR, one entry per CDR3 protein. Here the sample spans roughly 720,000 distinct CDR3 sequences, roughly 18% being singletons. The sample also formed part of further work on T cells expressing NK-cell markers.

Source material: PBMCs. The V call is TRBV29-1, the J call TRBJ1-2; D gene ambiguous. The TCR was taken from a woman aged 18-29 years in good health. Here the CDR3 DNA reads TGCAGCGTTGAAGTCCAGGAAGGCTACACCTTC. Translation: CSVEVQEGYTF.